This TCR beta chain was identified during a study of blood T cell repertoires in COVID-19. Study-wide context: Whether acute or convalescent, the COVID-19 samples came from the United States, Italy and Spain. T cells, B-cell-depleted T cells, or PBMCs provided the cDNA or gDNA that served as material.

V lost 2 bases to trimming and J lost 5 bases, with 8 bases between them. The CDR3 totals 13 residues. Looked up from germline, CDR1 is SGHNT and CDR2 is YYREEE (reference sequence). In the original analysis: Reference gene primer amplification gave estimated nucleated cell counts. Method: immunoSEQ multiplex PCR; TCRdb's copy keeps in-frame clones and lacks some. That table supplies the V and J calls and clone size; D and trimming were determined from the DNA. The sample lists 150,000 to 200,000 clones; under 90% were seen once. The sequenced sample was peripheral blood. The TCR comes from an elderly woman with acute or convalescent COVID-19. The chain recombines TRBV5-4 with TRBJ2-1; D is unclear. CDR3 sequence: CASSFSRNNEQFF. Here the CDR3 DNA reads TGTGCCAGCAGCTTTAGCAGAAACAATGAGCAGTTCTTC.